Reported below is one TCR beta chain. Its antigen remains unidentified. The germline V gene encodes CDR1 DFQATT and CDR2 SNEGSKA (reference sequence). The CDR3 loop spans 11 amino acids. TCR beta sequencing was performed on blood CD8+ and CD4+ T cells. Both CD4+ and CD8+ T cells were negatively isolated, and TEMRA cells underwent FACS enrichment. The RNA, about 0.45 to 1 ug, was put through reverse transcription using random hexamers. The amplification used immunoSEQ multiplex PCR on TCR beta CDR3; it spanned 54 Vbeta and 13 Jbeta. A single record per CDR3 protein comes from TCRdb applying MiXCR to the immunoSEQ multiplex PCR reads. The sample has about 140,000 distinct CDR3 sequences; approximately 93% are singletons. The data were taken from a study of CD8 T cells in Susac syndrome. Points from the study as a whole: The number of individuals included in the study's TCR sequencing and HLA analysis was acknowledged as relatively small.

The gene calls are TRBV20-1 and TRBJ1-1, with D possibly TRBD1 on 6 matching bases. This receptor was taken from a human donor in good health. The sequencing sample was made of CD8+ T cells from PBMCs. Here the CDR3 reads CIPGQNTEAFF. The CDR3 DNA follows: TGCATCCCGGGACAGAACACTGAAGCTTTCTTT.